A selection of T cell receptor beta chains follows, all from one sample in a study of identical twins. Each CDR3 protein is one row after TCRdb ran MiXCR on the 5' RACE reads. The profile shows 700,000 or so distinct CDR3 sequences, less than 25% of them singletons. This sample also appeared in a second study, on T cells expressing NK-cell markers.

The sequenced sample consisted of PBMCs. These receptors were collected from a woman in her late teens or twenties in good health. CDR3s include the opening cysteine and the closing phenylalanine or tryptophan. Fields, in order: V gene, J gene, D gene, clone size, CDR3 DNA, CDR3 protein. D genes are given only for firm matches. Only some rows state a clone size, as once, few, many or a class for expanded clones.

v_call: TRBV4-2
j_call: TRBJ2-3
d_call: TRBD2
clone_size: -
cdr3_nt: TGTGCCAGCAGCCAGCTTACACTAGCGGGCGACACAGATACGCAGTATTTT
cdr3_aa: CASSQLTLAGDTDTQYF

v_call: TRBV5-1
j_call: TRBJ1-6
d_call: -
clone_size: -
cdr3_nt: TGCGCCAGCAGCACGGCAGGGTGGAATTCACCCCTCCACTTT
cdr3_aa: CASSTAGWNSPLHF

v_call: TRBV20-1
j_call: TRBJ2-7
d_call: -
clone_size: many
cdr3_nt: TGCAGTGCTAGAGATGGGCTGATGGGGGACACCCTCTACGAGCAGTACTTC
cdr3_aa: CSARDGLMGDTLYEQYF

v_call: TRBV7-9
j_call: TRBJ1-6
d_call: -
clone_size: -
cdr3_nt: TGTGCCAGCAGCTATGAAGGGGATTCACCCCTCCACTTT
cdr3_aa: CASSYEGDSPLHF

v_call: TRBV12-3/TRBV12-4
j_call: TRBJ2-7
d_call: -
clone_size: -
cdr3_nt: TGTGCCAGCAGTTTACGGGGACGGGCCTGGGTTGGCGAGCAGTACTTC
cdr3_aa: CASSLRGRAWVGEQYF

v_call: TRBV29-1
j_call: TRBJ2-7
d_call: TRBD1
clone_size: -
cdr3_nt: TGCAGCGTTGTCGGGTCAGGGGGCGACGAGCAGTACTTC
cdr3_aa: CSVVGSGGDEQYF

v_call: TRBV5-6
j_call: TRBJ1-1
d_call: -
clone_size: -
cdr3_nt: TGTGCCAGCAGCTTTTTTTGGGTAACTAAGACAGTAGCTTTCTTT
cdr3_aa: CASSFFWVTKTVAFF

v_call: TRBV5-5
j_call: TRBJ1-1
d_call: -
clone_size: few
cdr3_nt: TGTGCCAGCAGTCGCTCGGGACGCGACACTGAAGCTTTCTTT
cdr3_aa: CASSRSGRDTEAFF

v_call: TRBV4-3
j_call: TRBJ2-3
d_call: -
clone_size: few
cdr3_nt: TGCGCCAGCAGCCACAGTAGGGGCGAGACAGATACGCAGTATTTT
cdr3_aa: CASSHSRGETDTQYF

v_call: TRBV3-1
j_call: TRBJ1-1
d_call: -
clone_size: few
cdr3_nt: TGTGCCAGCAGCCTATCCGGGACAACCAACACTGAAGCTTTCTTT
cdr3_aa: CASSLSGTTNTEAFF

v_call: TRBV6-2/TRBV6-3
j_call: TRBJ2-1
d_call: -
clone_size: -
cdr3_nt: TGTGCCAGCAGCCGTAGGCAGTCTAACAATGAGCAGTTCTTC
cdr3_aa: CASSRRQSNNEQFF

v_call: TRBV12-3/TRBV12-4
j_call: TRBJ2-3
d_call: TRBD2
clone_size: -
cdr3_nt: TGTGCCAGCAGTTTAACTAGCGGCCTCCTCACAGATACGCAGTATTTT
cdr3_aa: CASSLTSGLLTDTQYF

v_call: TRBV5-1
j_call: TRBJ2-7
d_call: -
clone_size: -
cdr3_nt: TGCGCCAGCAGCTTGGCACCGGGGAGCTCCTACGAGCAGTACTTC
cdr3_aa: CASSLAPGSSYEQYF

v_call: TRBV7-2
j_call: TRBJ2-1
d_call: TRBD1
clone_size: once
cdr3_nt: TGTGCCACCCTAGCTAAGGGACAGTCCTACAATGAGCAGTTCTTC
cdr3_aa: CATLAKGQSYNEQFF

v_call: TRBV7-2
j_call: TRBJ2-7
d_call: -
clone_size: few
cdr3_nt: TGTGCCAGCAGCCTTCGCGGGGCCAACGAGCAGTACTTC
cdr3_aa: CASSLRGANEQYF

v_call: TRBV5-1
j_call: TRBJ1-1
d_call: -
clone_size: many
cdr3_nt: TGCGCCAGCAGCTTATCGATGAACACTGAAGCTTTCTTT
cdr3_aa: CASSLSMNTEAFF

v_call: TRBV10-3
j_call: TRBJ2-1
d_call: TRBD2
clone_size: -
cdr3_nt: TGTGCCATCAGTGAGTCGCTAGCGGGAGTCAGTGAGCAGTTCTTC
cdr3_aa: CAISESLAGVSEQFF

v_call: TRBV11-3
j_call: TRBJ1-1
d_call: -
clone_size: -
cdr3_nt: TGTGCCAGCAGAGAGGGGCCTGAAGCTTTCTTT
cdr3_aa: CASREGPEAFF

v_call: TRBV12-3/TRBV12-4
j_call: TRBJ2-5
d_call: -
clone_size: few
cdr3_nt: TGTGCCAGCAGTTTAGGCCAGAAACAAGAGACCCAGTACTTC
cdr3_aa: CASSLGQKQETQYF

v_call: TRBV7-9
j_call: TRBJ1-2
d_call: -
clone_size: -
cdr3_nt: TGTGCCAGCAGCTTGGCGGACAGAGAGGGATATGGCTACACCTTC
cdr3_aa: CASSLADREGYGYTF

v_call: TRBV20-1
j_call: TRBJ2-1
d_call: -
clone_size: -
cdr3_nt: TGCAGTGCTAGAGATCAAGGCCATGAGCAGTTCTTC
cdr3_aa: CSARDQGHEQFF

v_call: TRBV5-1
j_call: TRBJ2-5
d_call: -
clone_size: few
cdr3_nt: TGCGCCAGCAGCCCAGAACAAGAGACCCAGTACTTC
cdr3_aa: CASSPEQETQYF

v_call: TRBV7-2
j_call: TRBJ1-2
d_call: -
clone_size: -
cdr3_nt: TGTGCCAGCAGCTTGACGACATGGGCTAACTATGGCTACACCTTC
cdr3_aa: CASSLTTWANYGYTF

v_call: TRBV3-1
j_call: TRBJ2-5
d_call: -
clone_size: -
cdr3_nt: TGTGCCAGCAGCCCAGGGCCCGGGGAGACCCAGTACTTC
cdr3_aa: CASSPGPGETQYF

v_call: TRBV5-1
j_call: TRBJ2-3
d_call: -
clone_size: -
cdr3_nt: TGCGCCAGCAGCTTGGAATCACAGGGATCGTCGCAGTATTTT
cdr3_aa: CASSLESQGSSQYF

v_call: TRBV7-9
j_call: TRBJ2-5
d_call: -
clone_size: few
cdr3_nt: TGTGCCAGCAGCTCCCCATCAACAGGGAAAGAGACCCAGTACTTC
cdr3_aa: CASSSPSTGKETQYF

v_call: TRBV5-2
j_call: TRBJ1-4
d_call: -
clone_size: -
cdr3_nt: TGTGCCAGGGGCCCCGTGCTAGATGAAAAACTGTTTTTT
cdr3_aa: CARGPVLDEKLFF

v_call: TRBV12-3/TRBV12-4
j_call: TRBJ2-2
d_call: -
clone_size: -
cdr3_nt: TGTGCCAGCAGTTCTTCCGAAAGGATCACCGGGGAGCTGTTTTTT
cdr3_aa: CASSSSERITGELFF

v_call: TRBV7-9
j_call: TRBJ2-5
d_call: TRBD2
clone_size: once
cdr3_nt: TGTGCCAGCAGCTCCTTAGCGGGACGGGAGACCCAGTACTTC
cdr3_aa: CASSSLAGRETQYF

v_call: TRBV20-1
j_call: TRBJ2-5
d_call: -
clone_size: -
cdr3_nt: TGCAGTGCGCCAGTTAGGGCGGGCTACGGAGAGACCCAGTACTTC
cdr3_aa: CSAPVRAGYGETQYF

v_call: TRBV7-8
j_call: TRBJ2-2
d_call: TRBD2
clone_size: -
cdr3_nt: TGTGCCAGCAGCTTACCAAGACTAGCGGGAGAGGCGAACACCGGGGAGCTGTTTTTT
cdr3_aa: CASSLPRLAGEANTGELFF

v_call: TRBV19
j_call: TRBJ2-1
d_call: TRBD2
clone_size: -
cdr3_nt: TGTGCCAGTAGTATAGTACGTGGGACTAGCGGGAGGGCCGGAAAAGATGAGCAGTTCTTC
cdr3_aa: CASSIVRGTSGRAGKDEQFF

v_call: TRBV3-1
j_call: TRBJ2-6
d_call: -
clone_size: -
cdr3_nt: TGTGCCTTCAGTCCACTAAGCGGTAGGACTATCTCTGGGGCCAACGTCCTGACTTTC
cdr3_aa: CAFSPLSGRTISGANVLTF

v_call: TRBV9
j_call: TRBJ2-5
d_call: TRBD2
clone_size: -
cdr3_nt: TGTGCCAGCAGCCCCTTTAGCGGGGGGCCTCAAGAGACCCAGTACTTC
cdr3_aa: CASSPFSGGPQETQYF

v_call: TRBV7-2
j_call: TRBJ1-1
d_call: -
clone_size: -
cdr3_nt: TGTGCCAGCAGCTTAGGAGCTTTCGGGGGGCTGAACACTGAAGCTTTCTTT
cdr3_aa: CASSLGAFGGLNTEAFF

v_call: TRBV12-3/TRBV12-4
j_call: TRBJ1-5
d_call: -
clone_size: many
cdr3_nt: TGTGCCAGCACCCCTGTAGGGGTAAGGCAGCCCCAGCATTTT
cdr3_aa: CASTPVGVRQPQHF

v_call: TRBV20-1
j_call: TRBJ2-1
d_call: TRBD2
clone_size: -
cdr3_nt: TGCAGTGCTAGAGATTTGACTAGCGGGAGAAGCTCCTACAATGAGCAGTTCTTC
cdr3_aa: CSARDLTSGRSSYNEQFF

v_call: TRBV5-1
j_call: TRBJ2-7
d_call: TRBD2
clone_size: -
cdr3_nt: TGCGCCAGCAGCCTAGCGGGAGTGACAACCTACGAGCAGTACTTC
cdr3_aa: CASSLAGVTTYEQYF

v_call: TRBV5-1
j_call: TRBJ2-3
d_call: -
clone_size: many
cdr3_nt: TGCGCCAGCAGCTTAGCACTCAGCACAGATACGCAGTATTTT
cdr3_aa: CASSLALSTDTQYF

v_call: TRBV7-3
j_call: TRBJ2-1
d_call: TRBD1
clone_size: few
cdr3_nt: TGTGCCAGCAGCTCCACGGGGACAGGGAAGTTCTTC
cdr3_aa: CASSSTGTGKFF

v_call: TRBV7-7
j_call: TRBJ1-2
d_call: -
clone_size: few
cdr3_nt: TGTGCTAGATTACGCGCAGGGCACTATGGCTACACCTTC
cdr3_aa: CARLRAGHYGYTF

v_call: TRBV12-3/TRBV12-4
j_call: TRBJ1-1
d_call: -
clone_size: many
cdr3_nt: TGTGCCAGCAGGACCAGGGGAGCGAGCACTGAAGCTTTCTTT
cdr3_aa: CASRTRGASTEAFF

v_call: TRBV29-1
j_call: TRBJ1-1
d_call: -
clone_size: few
cdr3_nt: TGCAGCGTTGTTCCGCTGAACACTGAAGCTTTCTTT
cdr3_aa: CSVVPLNTEAFF

v_call: TRBV10-3
j_call: TRBJ1-2
d_call: -
clone_size: many
cdr3_nt: TGTGCCATCAGTGACCCCCCGGCAGGGGAGGTTGGCTACACCTTC
cdr3_aa: CAISDPPAGEVGYTF

v_call: TRBV20-1
j_call: TRBJ2-7
d_call: TRBD2
clone_size: few
cdr3_nt: TGCAGTGCTATAGCGGGGATACAGTACTTC
cdr3_aa: CSAIAGIQYF

v_call: TRBV3-1
j_call: TRBJ1-6
d_call: TRBD1
clone_size: many
cdr3_nt: TGTGCCAGCAGCATCAATGGACAGGGTTGGGATTCACCCCTCCACTTT
cdr3_aa: CASSINGQGWDSPLHF

v_call: TRBV5-5
j_call: TRBJ2-1
d_call: TRBD2
clone_size: -
cdr3_nt: TGTGCCAGCAGCTTGGCGGGAGCGGGGGACTACAATGAGCAGTTCTTC
cdr3_aa: CASSLAGAGDYNEQFF

v_call: TRBV20-1
j_call: TRBJ2-1
d_call: -
clone_size: -
cdr3_nt: TGCAGTGCTGGGGGGTACCTAAATGAGCAGTTCTTC
cdr3_aa: CSAGGYLNEQFF

v_call: TRBV20-1
j_call: TRBJ2-7
d_call: -
clone_size: many
cdr3_nt: TGCAGTGCTAGATCTTCCCGAGCCGACTACGAGCAGTACTTC
cdr3_aa: CSARSSRADYEQYF

v_call: TRBV6-2/TRBV6-3
j_call: TRBJ2-7
d_call: TRBD1
clone_size: -
cdr3_nt: TGTGCCAGCGGCGACAGGGTGGCCGAGCAGTACTTC
cdr3_aa: CASGDRVAEQYF

v_call: TRBV5-6
j_call: TRBJ2-2
d_call: TRBD2
clone_size: few
cdr3_nt: TGTGCCAGCAGCCTGGGACTAAAGACCGGGGAGCTGTTTTTT
cdr3_aa: CASSLGLKTGELFF